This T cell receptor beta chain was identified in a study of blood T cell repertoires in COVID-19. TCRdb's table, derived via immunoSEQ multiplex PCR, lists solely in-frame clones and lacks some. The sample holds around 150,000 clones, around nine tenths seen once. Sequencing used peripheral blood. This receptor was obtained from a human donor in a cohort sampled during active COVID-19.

The CDR3 sequence is CAAAGGLQETQYF. CDR3 bases: TGTGCAGCCGCAGGGGGCCTCCAAGAGACCCAGTACTTC. The chain recombines TRBV19 with TRBJ2-5; 8 bases agree with TRBD1. There are 13 residues in the CDR3. Germline-derived CDR1 and CDR2 are LNHDA and SQIVND (reference sequence).